Below are 21 T cell receptor beta chains sequenced from a single sample in a study of CD8+CD57+ T cells in acquired aplastic anemia. The TCR beta profiling, which covered VDJ combination and CDR3 sequence, was carried out using genomic DNA as the template. Each CDR3 protein is one row after TCRdb ran MiXCR on the reads. This table holds 150,000 to 200,000 distinct CDR3 sequences, 35% to 50% found once. What was sequenced was sorted CD4+, CD8+, or CD8+CD57+ T cells (not recorded which) from PBMCs. These receptors came from a human donor in good health.

This chain joins TRBV15 and TRBJ1-2, with TRBD1 identical over 8 bases. Germline assignment: CDR1 LNHNV and CDR2 YYDKDF (reference sequence). V trimming: 7 bases; J trimming: 7 bases; junction bases outside the gene matches: 11. This CDR3 contains 14 residues. CDR3 region: CATTDTGGVIGYTF. In DNA form, the CDR3 reads TGTGCCACCACCGACACAGGGGGAGTTATTGGCTACACCTTC.

There are many counts of this clonotype. The CDR3 DNA sequence: TGTGCCAGTGGACAGGGGGAACCCTACGAGCAGTACTTC. Its translation: CASGQGEPYEQYF. The chain combines TRBV10-3 with TRBJ2-7; 10 bases fit TRBD1. The J segment lost 2 bases and the V segment lost 10 bases, leaving 5 bases of the junction unmatched. Looked up from germline, CDR1 is ENHRY and CDR2 is SYGVKD. CDR3 size: 13 residues.

There are many counts of this clonotype. The rearrangement uses TRBV7-9 and TRBJ2-7; D is possibly TRBD1 (5 bases). The V end was cut by 1 base, the J end by 3 bases, with 7 bases between. This CDR3 region has 13 residues. Germline assignment: CDR1 SEHNR and CDR2 FQNEAQ (reference sequence). CDR3 amino acids: CASSLDRFYEQYF. The DNA of the CDR3 is TGTGCCAGCAGCTTAGACAGGTTCTACGAGCAGTACTTC.

This clonotype was counted ten times or more. The chain uses TRBV2 and TRBJ2-1, with 10 positions matching TRBD1. This CDR3 comprises 15 residues. Per germline, CDR1 SNHLY and CDR2 FYNNEI. The trim removed 10 bases at V and 9 bases at J, leaving 15 bases unmatched. CDR3 DNA: TGTGCCACCGCATCCCGGGACAGGGGATTCAGTGAGCAGTTCTTC. Its protein is CATASRDRGFSEQFF.

This clonotype has at least ten counts. V gene TRBV25-1 combines with J gene TRBJ1-1; D might be TRBD1 (6 bases). CDR3 size: 13 residues. Germline V gene data show CDR1 as MGHDK and CDR2 as SYGVNS. The V gene lost 6 bases and the J gene lost 5 bases, with 13 bases spanning the gap. The CDR3 loop is CASSYRVETEAFF. The CDR3 nucleotides are TGTGCCAGCAGCTACAGGGTAGAAACTGAAGCTTTCTTT.

V gene TRBV9 combines with J gene TRBJ1-6; D ambiguous. V lost 2 bases and J lost 4, with 10 bases in between. CDR1 and CDR2 (germline): SGDLS, YYNGEE. CDR3 size: 15 residues. In DNA form, the CDR3 reads TGTGCCAGCAGCGTTGGCGACCAATATAATTCACCCCTCCACTTT. As protein: CASSVGDQYNSPLHF.

In regard to this clonotype: Possible read error: a much larger clone is one base away. The genes are TRBV7-8 and TRBJ1-4, with D perhaps matching TRBD1 (5 bases). The CDR3 is made up of 16 amino acids. Germline loops: CDR1 SGHVS, CDR2 FQNEAQ. CDR3 sequence (DNA): TGTGCCAGCAGCCCCCGTGACAGCCCCACTAATGAAAGACTGTTTTTT. This translates into CASSPRDSPTNERLFF.

As to this clonotype: This may arise from a read error, as a much more abundant clone is one base away. This rearrangement joins TRBV9 to TRBJ2-1, with D perhaps being TRBD1 or TRBD2 (5 bases each). Trimming left V 0 bases short and J 6 bases short, with 16 bases between. The germline V gene encodes CDR1 SGDLS and CDR2 YYNGEE. The CDR3 loop spans 16 amino acids. The CDR3 DNA reads as TGTGCCAGCAGCGTAGCGGGACGGCCTCACTTCAATGAGCAGTTCTTC. This encodes CASSVAGRPHFNEQFF. Complete variable domain (other parts from reference TRBV9 and TRBJ2-1): DSGVTQTPKHLITATGQRVTLRCSPRSGDLSVYWYQQSLDQGLQFLIQYYNGEERAKGNILERFSAQQFPDLHSELNLSSLELGDSALYFCASSVAGRPHFNEQFFGPGTRLTVL.

This clonotype has more than one count but fewer than ten. V is TRBV24-1 and J is TRBJ2-7, with 8 bases lining up with TRBD1. Germline values: CDR1 KGHDR, CDR2 SFDVKD. V was pared by 1 base and J by 2 bases, with 3 bases of the junction left unmatched. The CDR3 has 15 residues. CDR3 in DNA: TGTGCCACCAGTGATTTCCAACAGGGGGCCTACGAGCAGTACTTC. It is translated as CATSDFQQGAYEQYF.

With respect to this clonotype: It may be a read error: a sequence one base away is much more abundant. The chain uses TRBV20-1 and TRBJ1-1; perhaps TRBD1 as D (5 bases). This CDR3 contains 13 residues. Trimming left V 1 base short and J 7 bases short, with 13 bases between. Germline values: CDR1 DFQATT, CDR2 SNEGSKA (reference sequence). CDR3 region: CSARAGGLIEAFF. The CDR3 DNA follows: TGCAGTGCTAGAGCGGGGGGACTAATTGAAGCTTTCTTT.

On this clonotype: A much larger clone lies a single base off, so this may be a read error. The chain couples TRBV7-2 to TRBJ2-5; TRBD2 might be the D (6 bases). Germline-derived CDR1 and CDR2 are SGHTA and FQGNSA. This CDR3 comprises 14 residues. With 6 bases removed from V and 14 bases from J, the gap between germline ends came to 25 bases. Written as DNA, the CDR3 is TGTGCCAGCAGTCCCGGGACTGGCCTCCGAGCGTCTTACTTC. This sequence encodes CASSPGTGLRASYF.

This chain uses TRBV2 with TRBJ1-1, with D possibly being TRBD1 (6 bases). CDR1 SNHLY and CDR2 FYNNEI come from the germline V gene. Deletions cut 8 bases from V and 1 base from J, with 17 bases between. The CDR3 runs 15 residues. The DNA of the CDR3 is TGTGCCAGCCGAGAGGAGGACAGAAGGAACACTGAAGCTTTCTTT. As protein: CASREEDRRNTEAFF.

This chain uses TRBV19 with TRBJ2-7; D is uncertain. The V end lost 3 bases, the J end lost 1 base, and 13 bases lay between the germline ends. Germline V lookup: CDR1 LNHDA, CDR2 SQIVND (reference sequence). This CDR3 has 15 amino acids. The CDR3 DNA follows: TGTGCCAGTAGTATCTCAAGTCAACCTTCCTACGAGCAGTACTTC. Its protein product is CASSISSQPSYEQYF. Looking up the rest from reference TRBV19 and TRBJ2-7 gives the full variable domain: DGGITQSPKYLFRKEGQNVTLSCEQNLNHDAMYWYRQDPGQGLRLIYYSQIVNDFQKGDIAEGYSVSREKKESFPLTVTSAQKNPTAFYLCASSISSQPSYEQYFGPGTRLTVT.

The V and J genes are TRBV10-3 and TRBJ2-7; D may be TRBD1 (6 bases). Germline loops: CDR1 ENHRY, CDR2 SYGVKD. V lost 4 bases, J lost 1 base, and 20 bases lay in between. CDR3 length: 17 amino acids. The CDR3 DNA sequence: TGTGCCATCAGTGGAACACACACCCGGGACAATTCCTACGAGCAGTACTTC. It is translated as CAISGTHTRDNSYEQYF.

This clonotype came up a few times. The genes are TRBV28 and TRBJ1-1; tentatively, D is TRBD1 (6 bases). V shed 4 bases and J shed 5 bases, with 17 bases lying between them. The germline CDR1 and CDR2 sequences are MDHEN and SYDVKM. The CDR3 loop spans 15 amino acids. CDR3 DNA: TGTGCCAGCAGTTCCCAACAGGGATTGGGGACTGAAGCTTTCTTT. Its protein product is CASSSQQGLGTEAFF.

This clonotype has just a few counts. A much larger clonotype is one base distant, so this may be a read error. The V call is TRBV28, the J call TRBJ1-1; no clear D. The CDR3 contains 11 residues. CDR1 is MDHEN, CDR2 SYDVKM, per germline. The germline V and J ends were trimmed by 7 bases and 1 base, with 4 bases remaining between them. The CDR3 coding sequence is TGTGCCAGCAAAGAGAACACTGAAGCTTTCTTT. Its protein is CASKENTEAFF.

This clonotype is a singleton in its sample. The chain is built from TRBV2 and TRBJ2-1, with TRBD2 matching over 7 bases. With V trimmed by 3 bases and J by 10 bases, 12 bases remained unmatched. Germline CDR1 reads SNHLY; CDR2 reads FYNNEI. The CDR3 has 15 residues. For the CDR3, the DNA is TGTGCCAGCAGTGATCGAGCTAGCGGTTTCGGGGAGCAGTTCTTC. This translates into CASSDRASGFGEQFF.

This clonotype was counted at least ten times. The gene calls are TRBV15 and TRBJ2-3; D tentatively fits TRBD1 or TRBD2 (5 bases each). Germline assignment: CDR1 LNHNV and CDR2 YYDKDF (reference sequence). There are 14 residues in the CDR3. Trimming stripped 5 bases from V and 4 bases from J, with 13 bases between. CDR3 sequence: CATSRDRVPDTQYF. The CDR3 DNA reads TGTGCCACCAGCCGGGACCGGGTTCCAGATACGCAGTATTTT.

A remark on this clonotype: A much larger clone lies one base from this, so it may be a read error. This chain joins TRBV27 and TRBJ1-6, with D hard to call. Trimming stripped 11 bases from V and 9 bases from J, with 14 bases between. Germline V CDR1 and CDR2: MNHEY, SMNVEV (reference sequence). This CDR3 has 12 amino acids. The CDR3 protein is CACTTAFSPLHF. In DNA form, the CDR3 reads TGTGCCTGCACCACAGCATTTTCACCCCTCCACTTT.

Notes on this clonotype: Germline and junction disagree at one end, which may indicate a read error. The V gene is TRBV27, the J gene TRBJ2-7; TRBD2 agrees at 9 bases. This CDR3 region has 17 residues. Germline V gene data show CDR1 as MNHEY and CDR2 as SMNVEV (reference sequence). The CDR3 DNA is TGTGCCAGCAGTTCCCCTCTTGTAGCGGGAGTCCGCTACGGGCAGTACTTC. Protein sequence: CASSSPLVAGVRYGQYF.

CDR3 region: CATSKARLAGTQETQYF. For the CDR3, the DNA is TGTGCCACCAGCAAGGCCCGACTAGCGGGGACACAAGAGACCCAGTACTTC. V usage is TRBV15 and J usage is TRBJ2-5; 11 nucleotides line up with TRBD2. Germline V gene sequence: CDR1 LNHNV, CDR2 YYDKDF (reference sequence). The CDR3 extends over 17 amino acids. The V gene end was trimmed by 4 bases and the J gene end by 2 bases; junction bases not matched to a gene: 9.